The rows below give T cell receptor beta chains drawn from one sample of a study of T cell responses to AZD1222 COVID-19 vaccine. Clones were sequenced by immunoSEQ multiplex PCR, and TCRdb holds only the in-frame ones, with some missing. The table records around 140,000 clones, 88% of them present only once. The specimen comprised peripheral blood, sampled 28 days after the second dose of the MenACWY control vaccine. These receptor sequences come from an adult who received the MenACWY meningococcal vaccine as a control. CDR3s include the opening cysteine and the closing phenylalanine or tryptophan. The D gene is left open where the match is weak. Size values are once, few and many counts, or a class for expanded clones, and some rows have none.

size: -
J: TRBJ1-6
D: -
V: TRBV30
CDR3: CAWTTAWSSYNSPLHF
DNA: TGTGCCTGGACGACGGCATGGAGCTCCTATAATTCACCCCTCCACTTT

size: -
J: TRBJ2-3
D: TRBD2
V: TRBV24-1
CDR3: CATSDFAAGLSTDTQYF
DNA: TGTGCCACCAGTGATTTCGCAGCGGGACTTAGCACAGATACGCAGTATTTT

size: -
J: TRBJ2-7
D: TRBD1
V: TRBV28
CDR3: CASSSSASTGVPYEQYF
DNA: TGTGCCAGCAGTTCCAGTGCCTCGACAGGGGTACCCTACGAGCAGTACTTC

size: -
J: TRBJ2-1
D: -
V: TRBV20-1
CDR3: CSAPEGEQFF
DNA: TGCAGTGCTCCCGAGGGTGAGCAGTTCTTC

size: once
J: TRBJ1-1
D: -
V: TRBV11-1
CDR3: CASERGRGTEAFF
DNA: TGTGCCAGCGAGCGTGGCAGGGGCACTGAAGCTTTCTTT

size: -
J: TRBJ1-1
D: -
V: TRBV6-5
CDR3: CASSYFREMNTEAFF
DNA: TGTGCCAGCAGTTACTTCAGGGAGATGAACACTGAAGCTTTCTTT

size: -
J: TRBJ1-1
D: -
V: TRBV29-1
CDR3: CSVEDLQAFF
DNA: TGCAGCGTTGAAGATCTTCAAGCTTTCTTT

size: -
J: TRBJ1-3
D: -
V: TRBV5-1
CDR3: CASSFGRDLSGNTIYF
DNA: TGCGCCAGCAGCTTTGGCAGGGACCTCTCTGGAAACACCATATATTTT

size: -
J: TRBJ1-5
D: -
V: TRBV5-6
CDR3: CASSAALDESNQPQHF
DNA: TGTGCCAGCAGCGCCGCACTGGACGAAAGCAATCAGCCCCAGCATTTT

size: -
J: TRBJ2-5
D: -
V: TRBV7-3
CDR3: CASSLEVGGGETQYF
DNA: TGTGCCAGCAGCTTAGAGGTGGGAGGGGGAGAGACCCAGTACTTC

size: -
J: TRBJ2-5
D: TRBD2
V: TRBV7-6
CDR3: CASSSSGTIGGTQYF
DNA: TGTGCCAGCAGCTCGAGCGGGACTATCGGTGGGACCCAGTACTTC

size: -
J: TRBJ2-1
D: TRBD2
V: TRBV5-6
CDR3: CASTRLAGGGNEQFF
DNA: TGTGCCAGCACCCGACTAGCGGGAGGGGGAAATGAGCAGTTCTTC

size: -
J: TRBJ1-3
D: TRBD1
V: TRBV13
CDR3: CASRRDRGSGNTIYF
DNA: TGTGCCAGCCGAAGGGACAGGGGCTCTGGAAACACCATATATTTT

size: -
J: TRBJ2-3
D: -
V: TRBV11-3
CDR3: CASSYEGTDTQYF
DNA: TGTGCCAGCAGTTATGAGGGCACAGATACGCAGTATTTT

size: -
J: TRBJ1-6
D: TRBD1
V: TRBV6-5
CDR3: CATRTGRNSPLHF
DNA: TGTGCCACCCGGACAGGGAGGAATTCACCCCTCCACTTT

size: -
J: TRBJ2-2
D: TRBD1
V: TRBV7-9
CDR3: CASSLGGQGTGELFF
DNA: TGTGCCAGCAGCTTAGGGGGACAGGGAACCGGGGAGCTGTTTTTT

size: -
J: TRBJ2-2
D: TRBD2
V: TRBV3-1/TRBV3-2
CDR3: CASSRGLAGVGGELFF
DNA: TGTGCCAGCAGCCGGGGACTAGCGGGAGTCGGCGGGGAGCTGTTTTTT

size: -
J: TRBJ1-6
D: -
V: TRBV5-4
CDR3: CASYSGSKNSPLHF
DNA: TGTGCCAGCTACTCGGGATCAAAAAATTCACCCCTCCACTTT

size: -
J: TRBJ2-7
D: -
V: TRBV5-6
CDR3: CASSAYGVHEQYF
DNA: TGTGCCAGCAGCGCCTATGGGGTCCACGAGCAGTACTTC

size: -
J: TRBJ1-1
D: -
V: TRBV27
CDR3: CASSLSAGGNTEAFF
DNA: TGTGCCAGCAGTTTATCCGCAGGCGGGAACACTGAAGCTTTCTTT

size: -
J: TRBJ2-7
D: -
V: TRBV6-5
CDR3: CASSSSHSFYEQYF
DNA: TGTGCCAGCAGTAGTAGCCATTCTTTCTACGAGCAGTACTTC

size: -
J: TRBJ2-7
D: -
V: TRBV3-1/TRBV3-2
CDR3: CASSPGFAYEQYF
DNA: TGTGCCAGCAGCCCTGGGTTCGCCTACGAGCAGTACTTC

size: -
J: TRBJ1-4
D: -
V: TRBV23-1
CDR3: CASSQASLNEKLFF
DNA: TGCGCCAGCAGTCAAGCCAGCTTAAATGAAAAACTGTTTTTT

size: -
J: TRBJ2-3
D: TRBD2
V: TRBV7-3
CDR3: CASSLTSGTTDTQYF
DNA: TGTGCCAGCAGCCTGACTAGCGGGACCACAGATACGCAGTATTTT

size: once
J: TRBJ2-7
D: -
V: TRBV10-3
CDR3: CAISEPLGGGLYF
DNA: TGTGCCATCAGTGAGCCTCTGGGGGGGGGCTTGTACTTC

size: -
J: TRBJ1-2
D: -
V: TRBV19
CDR3: CASRKPQASNYGYTF
DNA: TGTGCCAGTAGAAAGCCCCAGGCTTCTAACTATGGCTACACCTTC

size: once
J: TRBJ2-1
D: -
V: TRBV12-3/TRBV12-4
CDR3: CASSLGDEQFF
DNA: TGTGCCAGCAGTTTGGGAGACGAGCAGTTCTTC

size: -
J: TRBJ2-2
D: -
V: TRBV3-1/TRBV3-2
CDR3: CASSPRWGVTGELFF
DNA: TGTGCCAGCAGCCCCCGGTGGGGAGTGACCGGGGAGCTGTTTTTT

size: -
J: TRBJ2-7
D: TRBD1
V: TRBV6-5
CDR3: CASLSDRGNEQYF
DNA: TGTGCCAGCCTATCGGACAGGGGGAACGAGCAGTACTTC

size: -
J: TRBJ2-3
D: TRBD2
V: TRBV7-2
CDR3: CASSLVAGVTDTQYF
DNA: TGTGCCAGCAGCTTAGTTGCGGGAGTGACAGATACGCAGTATTTT

size: -
J: TRBJ2-5
D: -
V: TRBV6-5
CDR3: CASSYSTGARETQYF
DNA: TGTGCCAGCAGTTACTCGACGGGGGCCCGAGAGACCCAGTACTTC

size: -
J: TRBJ2-1
D: TRBD2
V: TRBV9
CDR3: CASSGLAVPYNEQFF
DNA: TGTGCCAGCAGCGGGCTAGCGGTGCCTTACAATGAGCAGTTCTTC

size: -
J: TRBJ2-4
D: TRBD1
V: TRBV7-8
CDR3: CASSATGTGGNIQYF
DNA: TGTGCCAGCAGCGCAACCGGGACAGGGGGCAACATTCAGTACTTC

size: -
J: TRBJ1-5
D: -
V: TRBV5-7
CDR3: CASSFGGRFNQPQHF
DNA: TGTGCCAGCAGCTTTGGTGGCAGATTCAATCAGCCCCAGCATTTT

size: once
J: TRBJ2-6
D: -
V: TRBV5-1
CDR3: CASSLDGNGANVLTF
DNA: TGCGCCAGCAGCTTGGACGGGAACGGGGCCAACGTCCTGACTTTC

size: -
J: TRBJ1-1
D: -
V: TRBV6-1
CDR3: CASSERLLSGTTEAFF
DNA: TGTGCCAGCAGTGAGCGGCTCCTTTCCGGGACAACTGAAGCTTTCTTT

size: -
J: TRBJ1-2
D: TRBD1
V: TRBV7-2
CDR3: CASSLVRQGAAGYTF
DNA: TGTGCCAGCAGCTTAGTACGACAGGGGGCGGCTGGCTACACCTTC